The 23 T cell receptor beta chains below were found in one sample sequenced in a study of T cell responses to AZD1222 COVID-19 vaccine. Assay: immunoSEQ multiplex PCR; the TCRdb copy retains only in-frame clones and omits some. Counted here are 70,000 to 95,000 clones, approximately 88% occurring once; the ten biggest clones make up roughly 4.9%. The sequencing here drew on peripheral blood, taken 28 days after the second AZD1222 dose. The source of these receptors is an adult who received the AZD1222 COVID-19 vaccine.

The V gene is TRBV11-2, the J gene TRBJ1-2, with 7 bases fitting TRBD1. The V and J ends lost 5 bases and 8 bases, in that order; junction bases with no gene match: 11. The CDR3 has 14 amino acids. Germline V CDR1 and CDR2: SGHAT, FQNNGV. In DNA form, the CDR3 reads TGTGCCAGCAGCAGCCCCAGGGGGGTAAGGGGCTACACCTTC. This translates into CASSSPRGVRGYTF.

The chain couples TRBV30 to TRBJ2-7; D may be TRBD1 or TRBD2 (5 bases each). The V end was cut by 2 bases, the J end by 6 bases, with 17 bases between. The CDR3 totals 14 residues. Germline CDR1 GTSNPN, CDR2 SVGIG (reference sequence). CDR3 DNA sequence: TGTGCCTGGAGTCGGGGCGGCCCCGGTGGCGAGCAGTACTTC. Its translation: CAWSRGGPGGEQYF.

This rearrangement joins TRBV2 to TRBJ1-1, with D unresolved. The CDR3 extends over 13 amino acids. V was cut by 7 bases and J by 3 bases, with 12 bases left in between. Germline V gene sequence: CDR1 SNHLY, CDR2 FYNNEI. In DNA, the CDR3 is TGTGCCAGCACTGGGCGGTGGGACACTGAAGCTTTCTTT. The encoded protein is CASTGRWDTEAFF.

The chain employs TRBV18 and TRBJ2-3, with 9 bases identical to TRBD2. V was pared by 2 bases and J by 0 bases, with 3 bases of the junction left unmatched. This CDR3 has 16 residues. Germline V gene sequence: CDR1 KGHSH, CDR2 LQKENI. The CDR3 DNA reads TGTGCCAGCTCACCAAGCGGGGGGCTTAGCACAGATACGCAGTATTTT. This encodes CASSPSGGLSTDTQYF. The full variable domain, its missing parts supplied by reference TRBV18 and TRBJ2-3, is NAGVMQNPRHLVRRRGQEARLRCSPMKGHSHVYWYRQLPEEGLKFMVYLQKENIIDESGMPKERFSAEFPKEGPSILRIQQVVRGDSAAYFCASSPSGGLSTDTQYFGPGTRLTVL.

The chain combines TRBV10-1 with TRBJ2-1; 10 positions match TRBD1. The V and J ends lost 4 bases and 9 bases, in that order; junction bases with no gene match: 6. From germline, CDR1 is WNHNN and CDR2 SYGVQD (reference sequence). CDR3 length equals 14 residues. The CDR3 nucleotides are TGCGCCAGCAGTGCCGGGACAGGGGTGGGTGAGCAGTTCTTC. This sequence encodes CASSAGTGVGEQFF.

This chain uses TRBV7-9 with TRBJ1-3; 10 bases match TRBD1. Germline CDR1 SEHNR, CDR2 FQNEAQ (reference sequence). The J segment lost 0 bases and the V segment lost 4 bases, leaving 9 bases of the junction unmatched. This CDR3 is 18 amino acids long. The DNA for the CDR3 is TGTGCCAGCAGCTCCCCGGGACAGGGGAGTCTCTCTGGAAACACCATATATTTT. This sequence encodes CASSSPGQGSLSGNTIYF. The full variable domain, rest sourced from reference TRBV7-9 and TRBJ1-3, is DTGVSQNPRHKITKRGQNVTFRCDPISEHNRLYWYRQTLGQGPEFLTYFQNEAQLEKSRLLSDRFSAERPKGSFSTLEIQRTEQGDSAMYLCASSSPGQGSLSGNTIYFGEGSWLTVV.

This chain joins TRBV5-1 and TRBJ2-3, with TRBD2 matching 11 bases. Losses at the gene ends were 4 bases for V and 6 bases for J; bases not matched to a gene: 4. CDR1 and CDR2 (germline): SGHRS, YFSETQ. This CDR3 is built from 14 residues. The CDR3 DNA reads as TGCGCCAGCAGCCTACGACTAGCGGGGGATACGCAGTATTTT. This sequence encodes CASSLRLAGDTQYF.

This chain joins TRBV11-2 and TRBJ2-7; TRBD1 matches at 8 bases. V gave up 2 bases and J gave up 3 bases; unmatched junction bases: 6. Germline values: CDR1 SGHAT, CDR2 FQNNGV. The CDR3 sequence is 15 residues long. In nucleotides, the CDR3 is TGTGCCAGCAGCTTATCAGGGACAGGACTCTACGAGCAGTACTTC. This sequence encodes CASSLSGTGLYEQYF.

V usage is TRBV7-2 and J usage is TRBJ2-7; either TRBD1 or TRBD2 may fit D (7 bases each). The CDR3 is 15 residues long. Germline assignment: CDR1 SGHTA and CDR2 FQGNSA. Trimming removed 5 bases at V and 0 bases at J, with 14 bases between. In DNA, the CDR3 is TGTGCCAGCAGCAAAGGGGGGGACAGCTCCTACGAGCAGTACTTC. This encodes CASSKGGDSSYEQYF.

The V and J genes are TRBV10-3 and TRBJ1-1, with D possibly matching TRBD1 (6 bases). V dropped 4 bases and J dropped 5 bases, with 17 bases sitting between them. Germline CDR1 reads ENHRY; CDR2 reads SYGVKD. The CDR3 totals 15 residues. CDR3 bases: TGTGCCATCAGTGGGTCCGCAGGGGTCTTGACTGAAGCTTTCTTT. Encoded protein: CAISGSAGVLTEAFF.

This rearrangement joins TRBV6-6 to TRBJ2-3, with 7 bases fitting TRBD2. Germline loops: CDR1 MNHNY, CDR2 SVGAGI (reference sequence). J gave up 0 bases and V 6 bases, and 0 bases lay outside the gene matches. The CDR3 has 13 residues. CDR3 region: CASRLASTDTQYF. The CDR3 DNA reads TGTGCCAGCAGACTAGCGAGCACAGATACGCAGTATTTT.

The V and J genes are TRBV3-1 (or the pseudogene TRBV3-2) and TRBJ2-2; D unresolved. CDR1 and CDR2 (germline): LGHDT, YNNKEL (reference sequence). The CDR3 is 13 amino acids. Trimming shortened V by 1 base and J by 5 bases, and 5 bases separated the two germline ends. CDR3 sequence (DNA): TGTGCCAGCAGCCAAGCCCCGACCGGGGAGCTGTTTTTT. As protein: CASSQAPTGELFF.

The gene calls are TRBV6-5 and TRBJ1-5; TRBD1 agrees at 8 bases. Germline assignment: CDR1 MNHEY and CDR2 SVGAGI. The length of the CDR3 is 15 residues. V shed 7 bases, J shed 3 bases, and the junction held 8 bases outside the gene matches. CDR3 loop: CASIPTGGNNQPQHF. The DNA of the CDR3 is TGTGCCAGCATCCCTACAGGGGGGAACAATCAGCCCCAGCATTTT.

The chain combines TRBV18 with TRBJ2-1, with D tentatively TRBD1 or TRBD2 (6 bases each). Germline CDR1 KGHSH, CDR2 LQKENI. The CDR3 sequence is 17 residues long. Trimming took 2 bases from V and 9 from J, leaving 23 bases between them. The chain's CDR3 is CASSPNTMFRGAGEQFF. The CDR3 nucleotides are TGTGCCAGCTCACCAAACACCATGTTTAGGGGGGCCGGTGAGCAGTTCTTC.

The J gene is TRBJ2-1, the V gene TRBV14; 14 positions match TRBD2. From germline, CDR1 is SGHDN and CDR2 FVKESK. The CDR3 has 15 residues. The junction had 2 bases not matched to a gene; V was cut back by 4 bases and J by 6 bases. Here the CDR3 DNA reads TGTGCCAGCAGCCCGGGACTAGCGGGGGTCAATGAGCAGTTCTTC. Its protein is CASSPGLAGVNEQFF.

The chain joins TRBV3-1 (or the pseudogene TRBV3-2) to TRBJ2-5; TRBD2 agrees at 7 bases. The CDR3 is 15 residues long. Germline CDR1 reads LGHDT; CDR2 reads YNNKEL (reference sequence). V lost 8 bases to trimming and J lost 0 bases; unmatched junction nucleotides: 9. For the CDR3, the DNA is TGTGCCAGCTCCCAATCCGGGGGGTACCAAGAGACCCAGTACTTC. Translating it yields CASSQSGGYQETQYF.

V usage is TRBV7-9 and J usage is TRBJ2-2; TRBD1 matches at 7 bases. The trim removed 8 bases at V and 0 bases at J, leaving 9 bases unmatched. CDR1 and CDR2 (germline): SEHNR, FQNEAQ (reference sequence). The CDR3 is 16 amino acids. This CDR3 is CASPNLQGANTGELFF. DNA of the CDR3: TGTGCCAGCCCGAACCTGCAGGGGGCGAACACCGGGGAGCTGTTTTTT.

The chain uses TRBV6-1 and TRBJ1-6; D call uncertain. CDR3 size: 15 residues. From germline, CDR1 is MNHNS and CDR2 SASEGT. Trimming took off 3 bases at V and 10 bases at J, with 16 bases between the two ends. CDR3 sequence reads: CASSETSTGWSPLHF. CDR3 bases: TGTGCCAGCAGTGAGACCTCGACGGGCTGGTCACCCCTCCACTTT.

Remarks on this clone: Other DNA sequences in the sample encode the same CDR3. V usage is TRBV7-9 and J usage is TRBJ1-1; no clear D gene. This CDR3 contains 13 residues. V dropped 1 base and J dropped 2 bases, with 5 bases sitting between them. Germline V lookup: CDR1 SEHNR, CDR2 FQNEAQ (reference sequence). CDR3 nucleotides: TGTGCCAGCAGCTTAGGGCAAAACACTGAAGCTTTCTTT. Translating it yields CASSLGQNTEAFF.

This clone was picked up one time. V usage is TRBV5-4 and J usage is TRBJ1-2; 7 nucleotides agree with TRBD1. Germline trimming cut 4 bases from V and 6 bases from J; bases unmatched to any gene: 9. CDR3 length equals 14 residues. Germline values: CDR1 SGHNT, CDR2 YYREEE (reference sequence). CDR3 region: CASSESTGRHGYTF. CDR3 DNA sequence: TGTGCCAGCAGCGAGTCGACAGGGAGGCATGGCTACACCTTC.

V and J are TRBV2 and TRBJ1-2; D is unclear. V shed 7 bases and J shed 3 bases, with 12 bases lying between them. The CDR3 covers 13 residues. CDR1 is SNHLY, CDR2 FYNNEI, per germline. Here the CDR3 reads CASTGRLDYGYTF. The CDR3 bases are TGTGCCAGCACAGGCAGGCTGGACTATGGCTACACCTTC.

The CDR3 loop reads CASSYRAASGNTIYF. The CDR3 nucleotides read TGTGCCAGCAGCTACAGGGCGGCCTCTGGAAACACCATATATTTT. This chain connects TRBV7-2 to TRBJ1-3; a possible D gene is TRBD1 (6 bases). CDR1 SGHTA and CDR2 FQGNSA come from the germline V gene. Trimming cost V 4 bases and J 0 bases, with 10 bases left between them. This CDR3 is built from 15 residues.

J is TRBJ1-4 and V is TRBV4-2, with D hard to call. This CDR3 contains 13 residues. Germline V CDR1 and CDR2: LGHNA, YNFKEQ. V was cut by 4 bases and J by 5 bases, with 8 bases left in between. The CDR3: CASSPDQNEKLFF. Written as DNA, the CDR3 is TGTGCCAGCAGCCCAGATCAAAATGAAAAACTGTTTTTT.